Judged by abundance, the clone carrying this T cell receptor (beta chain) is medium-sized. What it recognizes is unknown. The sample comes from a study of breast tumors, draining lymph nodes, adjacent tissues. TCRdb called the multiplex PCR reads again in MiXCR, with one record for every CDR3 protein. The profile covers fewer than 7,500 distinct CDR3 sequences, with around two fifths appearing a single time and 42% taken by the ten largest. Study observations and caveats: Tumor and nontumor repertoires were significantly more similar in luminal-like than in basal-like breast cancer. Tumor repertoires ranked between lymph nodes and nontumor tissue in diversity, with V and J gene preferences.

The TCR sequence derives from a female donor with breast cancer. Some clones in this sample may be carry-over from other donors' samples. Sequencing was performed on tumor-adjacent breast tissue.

CDR3 protein: CASSLGILADEQYF. CDR3 coding DNA: TGCGCCAGCAGCTTGGGAATACTAGCAGACGAGCAGTACTTC. V usage is TRBV5-1 and J usage is TRBJ2-7, with a possible D match to TRBD2 (6 bases). This CDR3 is 14 amino acids long. Germline loops: CDR1 SGHRS, CDR2 YFSETQ. The ends were cut back, 0 bases at V and 5 bases at J, with 12 bases in the middle. The variable domain in full, with the rest retrieved from reference TRBV5-1 and TRBJ2-7, is KAGVTQTPRYLIKTRGQQVTLSCSPISGHRSVSWYQQTPGQGLQFLFEYFSETQRNKGNFPGRFSGRQFSNSRSEMNVSTLELGDSALYLCASSLGILADEQYFGPGTRLTVT.